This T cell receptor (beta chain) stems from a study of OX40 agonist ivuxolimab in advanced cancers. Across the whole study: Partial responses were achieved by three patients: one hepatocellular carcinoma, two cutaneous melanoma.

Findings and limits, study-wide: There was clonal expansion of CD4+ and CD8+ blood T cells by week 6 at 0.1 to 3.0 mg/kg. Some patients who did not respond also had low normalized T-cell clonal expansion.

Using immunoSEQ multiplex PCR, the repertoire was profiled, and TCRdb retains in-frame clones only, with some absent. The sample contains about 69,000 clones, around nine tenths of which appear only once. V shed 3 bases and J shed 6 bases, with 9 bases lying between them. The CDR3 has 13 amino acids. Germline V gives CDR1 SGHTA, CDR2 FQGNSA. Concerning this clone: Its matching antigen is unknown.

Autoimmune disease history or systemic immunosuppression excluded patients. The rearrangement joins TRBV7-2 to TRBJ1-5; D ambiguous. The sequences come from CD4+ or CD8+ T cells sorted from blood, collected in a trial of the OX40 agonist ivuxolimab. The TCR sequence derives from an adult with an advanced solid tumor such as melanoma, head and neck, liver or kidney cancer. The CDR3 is CASSFGQVQPQHF. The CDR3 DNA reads TGTGCCAGCAGCTTTGGGCAGGTTCAGCCCCAGCATTTT.